These 21 T cell receptor beta chains originate from one sample sequenced in a study of shared T cell receptors in the human thymus (dated by TCRdb to the early 2020s). The method was the immunoSEQ multiplex PCR assay. TCRdb took this table from immuneACCESS and kept in-frame rearrangements with V and J called. Such tables lack part of the clones; where checked against another copy, unresolved V genes explain under half of the gap, and the rest is unexplained. For this sample the table gives some 700,000 clones, of which roughly 90% were detected only once. The ten top clones hold about 0.01% of the sample. The data were also submitted as part of a second study, on human thymus T cells.

The sequenced sample consisted of thymocytes. These receptors originate from a boy under two years old with a congenital heart defect. Donor details come from another sample of the same person, matched by shared clones.

This chain uses TRBV10-2 with TRBJ2-7, with TRBD1 identical over 7 bases. V lost 6 bases and J lost 4; bases outside the gene matches: 6. Germline V gene lookup returns CDR1 WSHSY and CDR2 SAAADI. The CDR3 has 13 amino acids. CDR3 DNA: TGCGCCAGCAGGCCAGACAGGGCTTACGAGCAGTACTTC. Translated: CASRPDRAYEQYF.

This chain joins TRBV25-1 and TRBJ2-2; no definite D call. Germline lookup yields CDR1 MGHDK and CDR2 SYGVNS. V was pared by 4 bases and J by 5 bases, with 2 bases between. This CDR3 comprises 11 residues. As DNA, the CDR3 is TGTGCCAGCAGTGCGACCGGGGAGCTGTTTTTT. This translates into CASSATGELFF.

The CDR3 DNA reads as TGTGCCAGCAGTCCCCCGGGACTAGCGGCCGGGGATGAGCAGTTCTTC. Protein: CASSPPGLAAGDEQFF. The chain carries TRBV28 and TRBJ2-1; the match to TRBD2 covers 11 bases. CDR3 size: 16 residues. With V trimmed by 5 bases and J by 8 bases, 11 bases remained unmatched. Germline V gives CDR1 MDHEN, CDR2 SYDVKM.

This rearrangement joins TRBV7-9 to TRBJ2-3; D gene ambiguous. The germline gives CDR1 SEHNR, CDR2 FQNEAQ (reference sequence). V shed 6 bases and J shed 0 bases, with 13 bases lying between them. The CDR3 is 15 residues long. The CDR3 DNA is TGTGCCAGCAGTCCTTCACGAGATAGCACAGATACGCAGTATTTT. This sequence encodes CASSPSRDSTDTQYF.

V is TRBV2 and J is TRBJ1-5; D is possibly TRBD1 (6 bases). The CDR3 contains 13 residues. Trimming cost V 8 bases and J 4 bases, with 12 bases left between them. CDR1 and CDR2 from the germline V gene are SNHLY and FYNNEI. The DNA of the CDR3 is TGTGCCAGCGGCCAGGGGAAGAATCAGCCCCAGCATTTT. This encodes CASGQGKNQPQHF.

This clone was observed once. The chain recombines TRBV5-5 with TRBJ1-1; D not resolved. CDR3 length: 13 amino acids. The V gene's germline CDR1 is SGHKS and CDR2 YYEKEE (reference sequence). V dropped 0 bases and J dropped 7 bases, with 10 bases sitting between them. Here the CDR3 reads CASSLVRSLEAFF. In nucleotides, the CDR3 is TGTGCCAGCAGCTTGGTACGGAGCCTTGAAGCTTTCTTT. Based on the CDR3 plus reference TRBV5-5 and TRBJ1-1, the full variable domain is DAGVTQSPTHLIKTRGQQVTLRCSPISGHKSVSWYQQVLGQGPQFIFQYYEKEERGRGNFPDRFSARQFPNYSSELNVNALLLGDSALYLCASSLVRSLEAFFGQGTRLTVV.

The V and J genes are TRBV4-1 and TRBJ2-4; maybe TRBD2 (6 bases). The length of the CDR3 is 16 residues. V gave up 0 bases and J gave up 3 bases, with 12 bases separating them. Looked up from germline, CDR1 is MGHRA and CDR2 is YSYEKL. CDR3 nucleotides: TGCGCCAGCAGCCAAGACACAGGAGGGAACAAAAACATTCAGTACTTC. Translating gives CASSQDTGGNKNIQYF.

The chain uses TRBV5-4 and TRBJ2-7, with 11 bases fitting TRBD2. This CDR3 is built from 16 residues. Trimming cost V 4 bases and J 0 bases; bases outside gene matches: 6. CDR1 SGHNT and CDR2 YYREEE come from the germline V gene (reference sequence). The CDR3 nucleotides read TGTGCCAGCAGCGGGGGGACTAGCGGAGCCTCCTACGAGCAGTACTTC. It is translated as CASSGGTSGASYEQYF.

In DNA, the CDR3 is TGTGCCAGCAGCTTAGGGCGGGGAGCGAACACTGAAGCTTTCTTT. Translation gives CASSLGRGANTEAFF. The V call is TRBV7-2, the J call TRBJ1-1; D is undetermined. The CDR3 spans 15 residues. The germline gives CDR1 SGHTA, CDR2 FQGNSA. V gave up 1 base and J gave up 1 base, with 10 bases separating them.

V usage is TRBV5-1 and J usage is TRBJ2-1, with 8 bases that match TRBD2. The ends lost 4 bases at V and 1 base at J; junction bases unmatched: 13. The CDR3 extends over 18 amino acids. The V gene's germline CDR1 is SGHRS and CDR2 YFSETQ. The CDR3 sequence: CASSGAAGGSESYNEQFF. The CDR3 region has the DNA TGCGCCAGCAGCGGAGCGGCGGGAGGATCGGAATCCTACAATGAGCAGTTCTTC.

This clone was observed a handful of times. The chain joins TRBV5-6 to TRBJ1-4; D might be TRBD1 (6 bases). V lost 4 bases and J 8 bases, leaving 18 bases between the germline ends. Germline-derived CDR1 and CDR2 are SGHDT and YYEEEE. CDR3 length equals 15 residues. The CDR3 loop is CASSDKTGSEEKLFF. The CDR3 DNA reads as TGTGCCAGCAGCGACAAGACAGGCTCAGAGGAAAAACTGTTTTTT.

This rearrangement joins TRBV7-6 to TRBJ2-5; D possibly corresponds to TRBD2 (7 bases). Germline V CDR1 and CDR2: SGHVS, FNYEAQ. V lost 5 bases and J lost 5, with 15 bases in between. The CDR3 length is 14 residues. The CDR3 loop is CASSPGGRGETQYF. CDR3 bases: TGTGCCAGCAGCCCCGGGGGGCGGGGGGAGACCCAGTACTTC.

The chain is built from TRBV27 and TRBJ2-7; D perhaps matches TRBD2 (5 bases). Deletions cut 9 bases from V and 3 bases from J, with 18 bases between. This CDR3 is built from 14 residues. Germline assignment: CDR1 MNHEY and CDR2 SMNVEV (reference sequence). CDR3 sequence: CARRRTLVVYEQYF. The CDR3 DNA follows: TGTGCCAGAAGAAGGACTCTCGTCGTCTACGAGCAGTACTTC.

The chain has TRBV27 and TRBJ2-7; 11 nucleotides align to TRBD1. Germline values: CDR1 MNHEY, CDR2 SMNVEV (reference sequence). The CDR3 sequence is 14 residues long. V lost 6 bases to trimming and J lost 2 bases; unmatched junction nucleotides: 3. The CDR3 DNA reads as TGTGCCAGCAGCCGGGGACAGGGGGCCTACGAGCAGTACTTC. As protein: CASSRGQGAYEQYF.

This chain links TRBV11-2 with TRBJ2-6, with D unresolved. This CDR3 comprises 13 residues. Per the germline V gene, CDR1 is SGHAT and CDR2 is FQNNGV. The V end was cut by 3 bases, the J end by 4 bases, with 4 bases between. For the CDR3, the DNA is TGTGCCAGCAGCTTTCGGGGGGCCAACGTCCTGACTTTC. This sequence encodes CASSFRGANVLTF. The full variable domain, completed using reference TRBV11-2 and TRBJ2-6, is EAGVAQSPRYKIIEKRQSVAFWCNPISGHATLYWYQQILGQGPKLLIQFQNNGVVDDSQLPKDRFSAERLKGVDSTLKIQPAKLEDSAVYLCASSFRGANVLTFGAGSRLTVL.

This clone turned up a few times. The chain is built from TRBV10-1 and TRBJ2-7; TRBD1 matches 8 bases. The CDR3 totals 14 residues. Per the germline V gene, CDR1 is WNHNN and CDR2 is SYGVQD (reference sequence). The V and J ends lost 5 bases and 6 bases, in that order; junction bases with no gene match: 9. The CDR3 sequence: CASSPTRGRLEQYF. The CDR3 region has the DNA TGCGCCAGCAGTCCCACCAGGGGGCGCCTCGAGCAGTACTTC.

This clone was found a few times. The V call is TRBV29-1, the J call TRBJ2-7, with D possibly being TRBD1 (5 bases). CDR1 SQVTM and CDR2 ANQGSEA come from the germline V gene. V lost 6 bases, J lost 0 bases, and 9 bases lay in between. The CDR3 has 12 residues. CDR3: CSVLQGSYEQYF. In DNA form, the CDR3 reads TGCAGCGTCCTCCAGGGCTCCTACGAGCAGTACTTC.

This rearrangement joins TRBV14 to TRBJ2-7; 7 nucleotides line up with TRBD1. Germline V gene lookup returns CDR1 SGHDN and CDR2 FVKESK. V was clipped by 0 bases and J by 4 bases; unmatched bases: 3. This CDR3 is built from 14 residues. Here the CDR3 reads CASSQEGRGYEQYF. CDR3 nucleotides: TGTGCCAGCAGCCAAGAAGGCAGGGGGTACGAGCAGTACTTC.

In its sample, this clone was seen a few times. The genes are TRBV5-6 and TRBJ2-5; TRBD1 matches 7 bases. The V gene end was trimmed by 4 bases and the J gene end by 5 bases; junction bases not matched to a gene: 5. Germline V gives CDR1 SGHDT, CDR2 YYEEEE. The length of the CDR3 is 13 residues. The CDR3 is CASSLDRAETQYF. CDR3 in DNA: TGTGCCAGCAGCCTTGACAGGGCCGAGACCCAGTACTTC.

This clone was observed once. J is TRBJ2-7 and V is TRBV19; maybe TRBD1 (7 bases). The CDR3 length is 19 residues. V was cut by 6 bases and J by 0 bases, with 27 bases left in between. In germline, CDR1 is LNHDA, CDR2 SQIVND (reference sequence). The CDR3 spells CASRMTGSLGGGSSYEQYF. The DNA of the CDR3 is TGTGCCAGTAGGATGACAGGGTCGCTAGGAGGGGGGAGCTCCTACGAGCAGTACTTC.

This sequence joins TRBV14 and TRBJ2-5; the match to TRBD2 covers 8 bases. V lost 0 bases to trimming and J lost 5 bases; unmatched junction nucleotides: 17. In germline, CDR1 is SGHDN, CDR2 FVKESK. The CDR3 has 19 amino acids. The CDR3 DNA follows: TGTGCCAGCAGCCAAGATATAGAACTAGCGGCCCCCGGGGAGGAGACCCAGTACTTC. Encoded protein: CASSQDIELAAPGEETQYF.